This T cell receptor (beta chain) comes out of a study of CD8 T cells in ankylosing spondylitis. Study-level findings and limits: In ankylosing spondylitis blood, a motif of roughly eight highly homologous TCR beta variants appeared characteristic. Some motif variants were previously reported in reactive arthritis synovial fluid and blood. As reported, disease-linked clones showed significant enrichment in matched ankylosing spondylitis synovial fluid.

The CDR3 contains 13 residues. In germline, CDR1 is SGDLS, CDR2 YYNGEE. V was shortened by 3 bases and J by 5 bases, with 11 bases between the two germline ends. TCRdb itself ran the 5' RACE reads through MiXCR, one entry per CDR3 protein. The sample shows about 220,000 distinct CDR3 sequences, approximately 16% of them seen only once. On this clonotype: Its antigen is not known.

The V call is TRBV9, the J call TRBJ1-1; tentatively, D is TRBD1 (6 bases). The receptor comes from a male donor with ankylosing spondylitis. Sequencing was performed on blood, either unsorted or a sorted T cell fraction (not recorded which). The CDR3 DNA reads TGTGCCAGCAGCGGGCCAGGGGAAACTGAAGCTTTCTTT. Protein sequence: CASSGPGETEAFF.